This TCR beta chain came from a study of T cell clones after liver transplantation. This clone was seen more than once but under ten times. No antigen is known for it. Findings and limits, study-wide: Small, mixed patient groups and varying post-transplant times limit these conclusions.

Clones were sequenced by immunoSEQ multiplex PCR, and TCRdb holds only the in-frame ones, with some missing. Of about 72,000 clones listed, about 92% are singletons. CD3+CD4+ and CD3+CD8+ cells were FACS-sorted from thawed unstimulated PBMCs. The receptor was isolated from a human donor who received a liver transplant. Sample: CD4+ T cells from blood, taken before liver transplant.

The CDR3 loop reads CASSFRITETQYF. CDR3 DNA sequence: TGTGCCAGCAGCTTCAGGATAACAGAGACCCAGTACTTC. The genes are TRBV7-2 and TRBJ2-5; D not resolved. The CDR3 has 13 amino acids. The ends were cut back, 3 bases at V and 4 bases at J, with 9 bases in the middle. Germline-derived CDR1 and CDR2 are SGHTA and FQGNSA.